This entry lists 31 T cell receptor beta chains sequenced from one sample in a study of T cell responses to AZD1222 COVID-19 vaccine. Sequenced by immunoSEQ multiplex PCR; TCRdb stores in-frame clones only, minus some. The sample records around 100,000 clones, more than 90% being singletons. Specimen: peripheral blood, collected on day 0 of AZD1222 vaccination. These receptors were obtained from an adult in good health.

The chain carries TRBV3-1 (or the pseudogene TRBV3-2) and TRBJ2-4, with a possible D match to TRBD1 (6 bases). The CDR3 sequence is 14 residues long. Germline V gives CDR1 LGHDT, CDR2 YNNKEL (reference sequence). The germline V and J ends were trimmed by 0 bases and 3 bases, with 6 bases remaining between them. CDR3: CASSQDRGKNIQYF. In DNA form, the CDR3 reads TGTGCCAGCAGCCAAGACAGGGGCAAAAACATTCAGTACTTC.

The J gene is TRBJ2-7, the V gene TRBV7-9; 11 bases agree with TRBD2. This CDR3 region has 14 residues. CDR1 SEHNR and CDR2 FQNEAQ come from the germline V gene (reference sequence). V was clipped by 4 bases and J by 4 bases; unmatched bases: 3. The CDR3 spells CASSSGLAVYEQYF. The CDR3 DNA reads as TGTGCCAGCAGCTCGGGACTAGCGGTTTACGAGCAGTACTTC.

The CDR3 region has the DNA TGTGCCAGCTCACGCGACCGGAGCTCTGGAAACACCATATATTTT. Its protein product is CASSRDRSSGNTIYF. V and J are TRBV18 and TRBJ1-3; D is unresolved. The germline V gene encodes CDR1 KGHSH and CDR2 LQKENI. With 4 bases removed from V and 0 bases from J, the gap between germline ends came to 10 bases. The CDR3 extends over 15 amino acids.

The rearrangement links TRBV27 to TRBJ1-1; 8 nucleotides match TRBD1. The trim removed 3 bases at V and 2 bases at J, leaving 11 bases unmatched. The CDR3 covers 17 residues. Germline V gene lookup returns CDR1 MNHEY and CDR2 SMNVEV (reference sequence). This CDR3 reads CASSFWAGGMGNTEAFF. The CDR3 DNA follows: TGTGCCAGCAGTTTTTGGGCAGGGGGCATGGGAAACACTGAAGCTTTCTTT.

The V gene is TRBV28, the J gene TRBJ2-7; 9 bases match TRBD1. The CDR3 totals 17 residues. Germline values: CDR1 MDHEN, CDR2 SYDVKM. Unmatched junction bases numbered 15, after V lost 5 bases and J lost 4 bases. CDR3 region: CASSRTVGPGQGYEQYF. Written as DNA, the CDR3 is TGTGCCAGCAGTCGGACAGTCGGACCGGGACAGGGATACGAGCAGTACTTC. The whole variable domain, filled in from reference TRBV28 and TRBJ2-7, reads DVKVTQSSRYLVKRTGEKVFLECVQDMDHENMFWYRQDPGLGLRLIYFSYDVKMKEKGDIPEGYSVSREKKERFSLILESASTNQTSMYLCASSRTVGPGQGYEQYFGPGTRLTVT.

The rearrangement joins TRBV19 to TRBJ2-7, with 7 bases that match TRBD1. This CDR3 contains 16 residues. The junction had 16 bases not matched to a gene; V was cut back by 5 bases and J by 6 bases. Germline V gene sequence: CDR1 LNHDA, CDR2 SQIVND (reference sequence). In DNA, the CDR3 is TGTGCCAGTAGTTCTTCCCCGGGACAGAGTCTCCCCGAGCAGTACTTC. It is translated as CASSSSPGQSLPEQYF.

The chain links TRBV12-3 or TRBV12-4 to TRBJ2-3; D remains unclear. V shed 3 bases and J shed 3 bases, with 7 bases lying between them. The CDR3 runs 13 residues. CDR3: CASSFATTDTQYF. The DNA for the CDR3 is TGTGCCAGCAGTTTTGCAACTACAGATACGCAGTATTTT.

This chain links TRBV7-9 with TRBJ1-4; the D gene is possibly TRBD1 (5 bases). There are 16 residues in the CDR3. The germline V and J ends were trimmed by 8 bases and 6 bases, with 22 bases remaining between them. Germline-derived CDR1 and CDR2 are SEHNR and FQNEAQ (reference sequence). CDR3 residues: CASEASRQGKDEKLFF. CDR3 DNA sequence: TGTGCCAGCGAGGCTTCGCGGCAGGGAAAGGATGAAAAACTGTTTTTT.

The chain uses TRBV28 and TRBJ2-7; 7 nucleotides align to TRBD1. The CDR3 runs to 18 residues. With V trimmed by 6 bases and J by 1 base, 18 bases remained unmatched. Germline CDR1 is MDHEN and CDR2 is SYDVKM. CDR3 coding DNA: TGTGCCAGCAGCGCTTCAGGGGGTTATTGGTCCGCGTCCTACGAGCAGTACTTC. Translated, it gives CASSASGGYWSASYEQYF.

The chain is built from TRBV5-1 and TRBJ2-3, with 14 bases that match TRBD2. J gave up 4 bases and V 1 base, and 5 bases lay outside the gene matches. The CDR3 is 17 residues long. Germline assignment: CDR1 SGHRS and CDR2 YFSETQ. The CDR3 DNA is TGCGCCAGCAGCTTGAGACTAGCGGGAGGGAAGTCAGATACGCAGTATTTT. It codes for CASSLRLAGGKSDTQYF.

The CDR3 nucleotides read TGTGCCAGTAACACACAGGGGGGAGGTCTGGGCACTGAAGCTTTCTTT. Protein: CASNTQGGGLGTEAFF. The rearrangement uses TRBV19 and TRBJ1-1; 8 bases are shared with TRBD1. The CDR3 loop spans 16 amino acids. J was trimmed by 4 bases and V by 7 bases; bases with no gene match: 14. Germline CDR1 LNHDA, CDR2 SQIVND (reference sequence).

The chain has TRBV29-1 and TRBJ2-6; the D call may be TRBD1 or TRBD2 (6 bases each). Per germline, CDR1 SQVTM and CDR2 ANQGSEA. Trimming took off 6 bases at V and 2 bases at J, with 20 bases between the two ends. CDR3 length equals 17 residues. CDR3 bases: TGCAGCGTGCGGGACACCATTAACCAACCTGGGGCCAACGTCCTGACTTTC. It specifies CSVRDTINQPGANVLTF. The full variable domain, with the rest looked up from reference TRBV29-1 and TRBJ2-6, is SAVISQKPSRDICQRGTSLTIQCQVDSQVTMMFWYRQQPGQSLTLIATANQGSEATYESGFVIDKFPISRPNLTFSTLTVSNMSPEDSSIYLCSVRDTINQPGANVLTFGAGSRLTVL.

The CDR3 DNA follows: TGTGCCATCAGTGAGCCCAGGGTCACAGATACGCAGTATTTT. Its translation is CAISEPRVTDTQYF. V usage is TRBV10-3 and J usage is TRBJ2-3, with D perhaps matching TRBD1 (5 bases). Germline V gene data show CDR1 as ENHRY and CDR2 as SYGVKD. There are 14 residues in the CDR3. V lost 2 bases and J 2 bases, leaving 8 bases between the germline ends.

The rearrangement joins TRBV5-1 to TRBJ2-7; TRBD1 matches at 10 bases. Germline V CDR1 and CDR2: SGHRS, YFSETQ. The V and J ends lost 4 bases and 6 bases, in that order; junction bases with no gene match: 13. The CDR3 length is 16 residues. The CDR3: CASSPRSRDRGTEQYF. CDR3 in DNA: TGCGCCAGCAGCCCCCGATCCCGGGACAGGGGTACCGAGCAGTACTTC. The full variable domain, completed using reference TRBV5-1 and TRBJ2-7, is KAGVTQTPRYLIKTRGQQVTLSCSPISGHRSVSWYQQTPGQGLQFLFEYFSETQRNKGNFPGRFSGRQFSNSRSEMNVSTLELGDSALYLCASSPRSRDRGTEQYFGPGTRLTVT.

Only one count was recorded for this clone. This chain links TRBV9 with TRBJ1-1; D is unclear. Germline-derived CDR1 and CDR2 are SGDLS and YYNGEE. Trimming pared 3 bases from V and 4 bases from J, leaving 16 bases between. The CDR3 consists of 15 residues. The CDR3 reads CASSARPATGTEAFF. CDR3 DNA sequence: TGTGCCAGCAGCGCCAGACCTGCGACCGGCACTGAAGCTTTCTTT.

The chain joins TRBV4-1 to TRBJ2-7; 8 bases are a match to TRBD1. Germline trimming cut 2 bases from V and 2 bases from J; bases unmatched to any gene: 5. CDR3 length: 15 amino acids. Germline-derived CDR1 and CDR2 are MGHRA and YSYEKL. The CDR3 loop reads CASSQSGTGAYEQYF. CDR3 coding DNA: TGCGCCAGCAGCCAATCAGGGACAGGAGCCTACGAGCAGTACTTC.

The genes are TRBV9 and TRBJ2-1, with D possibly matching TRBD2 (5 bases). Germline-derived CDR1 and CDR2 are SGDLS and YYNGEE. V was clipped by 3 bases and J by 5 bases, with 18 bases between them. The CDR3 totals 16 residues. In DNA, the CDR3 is TGTGCCAGCAGCGGAACCAGAGGACTTAATAACAATGAGCAGTTCTTC. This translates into CASSGTRGLNNNEQFF.

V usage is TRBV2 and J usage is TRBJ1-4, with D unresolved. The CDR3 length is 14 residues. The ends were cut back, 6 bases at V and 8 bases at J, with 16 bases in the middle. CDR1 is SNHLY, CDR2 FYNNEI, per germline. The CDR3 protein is CASSFEAGGEKLFF. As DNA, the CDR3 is TGTGCCAGCAGCTTTGAGGCAGGTGGGGAAAAACTGTTTTTT.

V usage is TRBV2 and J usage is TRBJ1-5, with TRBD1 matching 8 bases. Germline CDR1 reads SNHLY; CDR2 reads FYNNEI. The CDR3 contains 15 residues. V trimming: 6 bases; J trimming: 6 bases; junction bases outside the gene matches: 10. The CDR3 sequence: CASSLGQAIGQPQHF. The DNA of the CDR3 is TGTGCCAGCAGCCTGGGACAGGCAATAGGTCAGCCCCAGCATTTT.

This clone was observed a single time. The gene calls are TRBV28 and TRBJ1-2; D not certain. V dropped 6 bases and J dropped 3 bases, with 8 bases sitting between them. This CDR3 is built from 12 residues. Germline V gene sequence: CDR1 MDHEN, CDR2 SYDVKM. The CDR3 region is CASSGSYYGYTF. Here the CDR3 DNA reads TGTGCCAGCAGCGGGAGTTACTATGGCTACACCTTC.

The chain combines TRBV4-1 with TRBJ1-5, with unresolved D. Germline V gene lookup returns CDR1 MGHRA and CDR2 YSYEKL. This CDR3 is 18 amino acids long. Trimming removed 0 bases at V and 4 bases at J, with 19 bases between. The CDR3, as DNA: TGCGCCAGCAGCCAAGATCATAGTCCCTCTGGCTCAAATCAGCCCCAGCATTTT. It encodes CASSQDHSPSGSNQPQHF.

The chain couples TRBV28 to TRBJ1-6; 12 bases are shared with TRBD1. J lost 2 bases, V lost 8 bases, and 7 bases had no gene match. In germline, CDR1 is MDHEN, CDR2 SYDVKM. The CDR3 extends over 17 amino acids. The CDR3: CASQRDRGQAYNSPLHF. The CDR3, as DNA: TGTGCCAGCCAGAGGGACAGGGGGCAAGCCTATAATTCACCCCTCCACTTT.

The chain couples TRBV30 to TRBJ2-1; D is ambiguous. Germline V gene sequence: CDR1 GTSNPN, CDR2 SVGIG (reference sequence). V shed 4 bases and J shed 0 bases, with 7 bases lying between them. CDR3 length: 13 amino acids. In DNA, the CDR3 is TGTGCCTGGACGCTGAGCTCCTACAATGAGCAGTTCTTC. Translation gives CAWTLSSYNEQFF.

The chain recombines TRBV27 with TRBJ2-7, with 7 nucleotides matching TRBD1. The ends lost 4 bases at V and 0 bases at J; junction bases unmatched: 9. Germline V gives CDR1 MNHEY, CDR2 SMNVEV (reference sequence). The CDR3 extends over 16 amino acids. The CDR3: CASSWQGVPTSYEQYF. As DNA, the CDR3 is TGTGCCAGCAGTTGGCAGGGGGTCCCCACCTCCTACGAGCAGTACTTC.

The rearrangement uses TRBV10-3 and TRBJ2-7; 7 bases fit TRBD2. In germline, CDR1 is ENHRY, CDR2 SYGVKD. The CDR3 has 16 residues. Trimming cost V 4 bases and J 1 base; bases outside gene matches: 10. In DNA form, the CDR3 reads TGTGCCATCAGTGGGAACACTGGCGGGGGATCCTACGAGCAGTACTTC. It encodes CAISGNTGGGSYEQYF.

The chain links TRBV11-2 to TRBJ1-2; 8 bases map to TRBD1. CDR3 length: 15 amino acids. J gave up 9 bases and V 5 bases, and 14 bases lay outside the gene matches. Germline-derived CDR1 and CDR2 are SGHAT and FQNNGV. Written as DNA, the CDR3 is TGTGCCAGCAGCCCGTTGACAGGGGATGCGTATCGCTACACCTTC. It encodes CASSPLTGDAYRYTF.

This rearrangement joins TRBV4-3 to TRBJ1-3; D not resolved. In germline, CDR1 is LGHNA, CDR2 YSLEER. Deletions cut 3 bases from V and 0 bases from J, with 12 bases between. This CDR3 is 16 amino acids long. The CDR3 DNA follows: TGCGCCAGCAGCCAGAACAGTGCCCTCTCTGGAAACACCATATATTTT. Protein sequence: CASSQNSALSGNTIYF.

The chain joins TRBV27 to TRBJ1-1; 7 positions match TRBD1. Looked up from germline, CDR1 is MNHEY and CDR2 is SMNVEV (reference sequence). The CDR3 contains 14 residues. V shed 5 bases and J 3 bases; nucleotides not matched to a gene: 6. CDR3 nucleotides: TGTGCCAGCAGTCCCCACAGGGGTTACACTGAAGCTTTCTTT. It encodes CASSPHRGYTEAFF.

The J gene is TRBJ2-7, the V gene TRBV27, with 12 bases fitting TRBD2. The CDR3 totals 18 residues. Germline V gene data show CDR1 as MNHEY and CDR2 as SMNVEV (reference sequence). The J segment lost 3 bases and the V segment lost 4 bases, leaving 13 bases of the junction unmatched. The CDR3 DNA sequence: TGTGCCAGCAGTTCCGAGCCGAAGACTAGCGGGAGTATCTACGAGCAGTACTTC. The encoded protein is CASSSEPKTSGSIYEQYF.

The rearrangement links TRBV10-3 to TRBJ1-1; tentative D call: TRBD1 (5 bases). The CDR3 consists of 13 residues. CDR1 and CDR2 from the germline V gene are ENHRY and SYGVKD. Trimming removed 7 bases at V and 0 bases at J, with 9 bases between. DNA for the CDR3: TGTGCCATCAAGAGGGACCTGAACACTGAAGCTTTCTTT. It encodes CAIKRDLNTEAFF.

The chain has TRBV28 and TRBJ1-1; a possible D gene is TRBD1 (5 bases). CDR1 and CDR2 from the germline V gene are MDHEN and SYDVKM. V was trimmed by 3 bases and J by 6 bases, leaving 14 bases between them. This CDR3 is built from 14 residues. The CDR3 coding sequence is TGTGCCAGCAGTTTTAGGGGTGGAAGTGCTGAAGCTTTCTTT. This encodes CASSFRGGSAEAFF.